This T cell receptor beta chain was captured in a study of T cell repertoires in cytomegalovirus infection (dated by TCRdb to about 2019). Describing the broader study: Alongside well-studied HLA-B-restricted epitopes, the peptide stimulations were aimed at recently identified HLA-C-restricted CMV epitopes, whose presentation resists viral immunomodulation. Donor HLA type was relevant to the analysis, as public TCR beta signatures indicated carriage of CMV infection together with the matching HLA type. Broad study findings and their caveats: In both this cohort and an independent cohort of more than 350 donors, the cumulative frequency of public TCR beta family members distinguished carriers of CMV infection plus the relevant HLA type. The ex vivo response was dominated by HLA-C-restricted CMV-specific TCR beta clonotypes, which also provided the single most frequent clonotype in two of eight donors.

Reads for this sample came from an Illumina HiSeq 1500. TCRdb reprocessed the public reads (quality trimming at Q25 with fastp, clone calling with MiXCR) and kept in-frame beta chains. Each record represents a unique CDR3 protein, reported with the most common genes and DNA among its rows. The sample has 62,000 or so distinct CDR3 sequences on record, around 21% of them singletons. Around 72% of the sample is held by the ten biggest clonotypes. Trimming takes 5 bases off V and 8 bases off J; junction bases not matched to a gene: 5. There are 13 amino acids in the CDR3, from cysteine to phenylalanine inclusive. Kept here is only the CDR3 DNA, which spans 39 bases and is read in frame from base 1. The germline V gene sets CDR1 to SGHTA and CDR2 to FQGNSA. Reading the label with the study, this specimen's treatment or condition is: in vitro stimulation with specific CMV peptide epitopes to enrich CMV-specific T cells.

In regard to this clonotype: There is no known antigen for this receptor. Base qualities are not recorded, but no much larger clone differs from it by a single base.

Here the chain combines TRBV7-2 and TRBJ2-1, and 8 junctional nucleotides match TRBD1. The source of this sequence is a human donor in good health (CMV status not recorded). Some clones in this sample may be carry-over from other donors' samples. The source was CD8+ T cells from cultured PBMCs, collected from culture after CMV antigen stimulation. CDR3 protein: CASSLDRAYEQFF. The bases read TGTGCCAGCAGCCTGGACAGGGCGTATGAGCAGTTCTTC. Reference TRBV7-2 and TRBJ2-1 genes cover what lies past the CDR3, so the full variable domain is GAGVSQSPSNKVTEKGKDVELRCDPISGHTALYWYRQSLGQGLEFLIYFQGNSAPDKSGLPSDRFSAERTGGSVSTLTIQRTQQEDSAVYLCASSLDRAYEQFFGPGTRLTVL.